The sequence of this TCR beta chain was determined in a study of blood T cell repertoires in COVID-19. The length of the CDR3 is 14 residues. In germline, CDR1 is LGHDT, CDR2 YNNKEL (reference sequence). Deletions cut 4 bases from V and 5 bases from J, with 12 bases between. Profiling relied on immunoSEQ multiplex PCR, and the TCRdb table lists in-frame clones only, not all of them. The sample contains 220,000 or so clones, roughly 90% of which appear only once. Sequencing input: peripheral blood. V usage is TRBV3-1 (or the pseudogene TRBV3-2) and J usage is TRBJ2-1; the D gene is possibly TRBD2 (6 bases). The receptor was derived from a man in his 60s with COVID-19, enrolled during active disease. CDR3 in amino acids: CASSPGTVNNEQFF. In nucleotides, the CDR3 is TGTGCCAGCAGCCCCGGGACTGTTAACAATGAGCAGTTCTTC.